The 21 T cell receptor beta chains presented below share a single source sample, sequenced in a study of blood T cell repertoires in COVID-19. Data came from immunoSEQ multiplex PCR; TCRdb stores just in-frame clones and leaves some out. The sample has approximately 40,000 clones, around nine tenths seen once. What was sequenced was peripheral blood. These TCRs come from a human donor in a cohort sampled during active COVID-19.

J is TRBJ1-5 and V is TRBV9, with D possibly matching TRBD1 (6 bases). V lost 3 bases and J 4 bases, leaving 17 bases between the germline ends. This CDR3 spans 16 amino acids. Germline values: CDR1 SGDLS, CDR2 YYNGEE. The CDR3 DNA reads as TGTGCCAGCAGCGCGGACAGTGGTAGTAGGAATCAGCCCCAGCATTTT. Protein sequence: CASSADSGSRNQPQHF.

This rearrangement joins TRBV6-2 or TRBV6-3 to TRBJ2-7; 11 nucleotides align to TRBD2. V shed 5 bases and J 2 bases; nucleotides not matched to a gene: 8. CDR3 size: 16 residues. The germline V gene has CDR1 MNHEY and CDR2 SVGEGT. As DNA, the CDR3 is TGTGCCAGCAGTCCCTTGACTAGCGGGACCCCCTACGAGCAGTACTTC. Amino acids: CASSPLTSGTPYEQYF.

In DNA form, the CDR3 reads TGTGCCAGCAGCGTCCTCCCTAGCGCAACAGAGACCCAGTACTTC. Translating it yields CASSVLPSATETQYF. The chain has TRBV9 and TRBJ2-5; possibly TRBD2 for D (6 bases). Between the trimmed V and J ends, which lost 2 bases and 4 bases, there was a span of 15 bases. The CDR3 sequence is 15 residues long. CDR1 SGDLS and CDR2 YYNGEE come from the germline V gene.

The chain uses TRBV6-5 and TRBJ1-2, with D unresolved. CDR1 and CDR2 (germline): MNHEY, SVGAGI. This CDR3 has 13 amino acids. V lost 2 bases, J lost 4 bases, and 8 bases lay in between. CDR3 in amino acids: CASSYEGGYGYTF. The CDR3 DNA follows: TGTGCCAGCAGTTACGAGGGAGGCTATGGCTACACCTTC.

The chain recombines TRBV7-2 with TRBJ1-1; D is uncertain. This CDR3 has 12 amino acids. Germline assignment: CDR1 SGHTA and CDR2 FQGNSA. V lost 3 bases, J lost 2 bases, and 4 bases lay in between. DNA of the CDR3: TGTGCCAGCAGCTTCTACAACACTGAAGCTTTCTTT. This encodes CASSFYNTEAFF.

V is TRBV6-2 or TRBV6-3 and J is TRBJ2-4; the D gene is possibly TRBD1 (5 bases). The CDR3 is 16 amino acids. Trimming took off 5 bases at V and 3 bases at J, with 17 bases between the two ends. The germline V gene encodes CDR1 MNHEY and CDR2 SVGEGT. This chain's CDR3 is CASSQFQGNGKNIQYF. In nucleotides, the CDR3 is TGTGCCAGCAGTCAATTCCAGGGAAATGGCAAAAACATTCAGTACTTC.

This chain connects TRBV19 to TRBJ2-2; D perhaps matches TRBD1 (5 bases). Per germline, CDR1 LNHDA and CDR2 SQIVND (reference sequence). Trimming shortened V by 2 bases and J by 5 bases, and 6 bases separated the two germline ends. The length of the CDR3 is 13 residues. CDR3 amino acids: CASSIQGTGELFF. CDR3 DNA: TGTGCCAGTAGTATACAGGGTACCGGGGAGCTGTTTTTT.

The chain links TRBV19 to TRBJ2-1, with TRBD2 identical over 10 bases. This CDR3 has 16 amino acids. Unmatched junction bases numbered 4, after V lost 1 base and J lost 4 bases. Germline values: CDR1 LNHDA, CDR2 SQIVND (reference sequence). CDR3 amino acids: CASSIGASGSYNEQFF. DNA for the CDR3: TGTGCCAGTAGTATAGGGGCTAGCGGGAGTTACAATGAGCAGTTCTTC. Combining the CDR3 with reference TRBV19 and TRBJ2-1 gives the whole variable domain DGGITQSPKYLFRKEGQNVTLSCEQNLNHDAMYWYRQDPGQGLRLIYYSQIVNDFQKGDIAEGYSVSREKKESFPLTVTSAQKNPTAFYLCASSIGASGSYNEQFFGPGTRLTVL.

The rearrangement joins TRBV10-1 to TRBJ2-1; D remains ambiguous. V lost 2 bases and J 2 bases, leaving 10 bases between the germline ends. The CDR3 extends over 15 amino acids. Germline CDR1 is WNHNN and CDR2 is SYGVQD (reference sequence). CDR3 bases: TGCGCCAGCAGTGAGGCCGGGTCAGCCTACAATGAGCAGTTCTTC. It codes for CASSEAGSAYNEQFF.

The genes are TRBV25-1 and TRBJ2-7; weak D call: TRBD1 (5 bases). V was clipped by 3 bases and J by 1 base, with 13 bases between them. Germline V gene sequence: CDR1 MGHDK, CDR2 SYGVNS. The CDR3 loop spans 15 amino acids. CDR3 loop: CASSEGPISSYEQYF. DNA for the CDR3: TGTGCCAGCAGTGAGGGGCCAATTTCATCCTACGAGCAGTACTTC.

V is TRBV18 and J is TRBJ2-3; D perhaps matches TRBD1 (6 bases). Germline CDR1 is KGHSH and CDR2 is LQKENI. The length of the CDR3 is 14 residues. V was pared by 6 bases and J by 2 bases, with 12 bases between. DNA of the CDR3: TGTGCCAGCTCCCAAGGACAGTACACAGATACGCAGTATTTT. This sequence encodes CASSQGQYTDTQYF.

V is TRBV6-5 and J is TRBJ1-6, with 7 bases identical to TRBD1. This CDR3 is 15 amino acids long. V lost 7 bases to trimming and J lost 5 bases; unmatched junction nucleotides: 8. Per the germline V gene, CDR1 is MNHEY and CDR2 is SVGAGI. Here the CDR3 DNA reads TGTGCCAGCATCCCGGCGACAGGGAATAATTCACCCCTCCACTTT. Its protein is CASIPATGNNSPLHF.

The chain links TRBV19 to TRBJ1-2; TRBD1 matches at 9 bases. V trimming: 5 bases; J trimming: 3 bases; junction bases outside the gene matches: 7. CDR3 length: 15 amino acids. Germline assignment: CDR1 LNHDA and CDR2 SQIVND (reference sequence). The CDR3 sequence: CASSPTGGADYGYTF. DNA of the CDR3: TGTGCCAGTAGTCCCACAGGGGGCGCAGACTATGGCTACACCTTC.

CDR3: CASSQDYRGVAEKLFF. The CDR3 coding sequence is TGTGCCAGCAGCCAAGACTACAGGGGAGTCGCGGAAAAACTGTTTTTT. This chain uses TRBV3-1 (or the pseudogene TRBV3-2) with TRBJ1-4, with 7 bases identical to TRBD1. The CDR3 sequence is 16 residues long. Germline CDR1 is LGHDT and CDR2 is YNNKEL (reference sequence). V lost 0 bases, J lost 8 bases, and 9 bases stayed unmatched.

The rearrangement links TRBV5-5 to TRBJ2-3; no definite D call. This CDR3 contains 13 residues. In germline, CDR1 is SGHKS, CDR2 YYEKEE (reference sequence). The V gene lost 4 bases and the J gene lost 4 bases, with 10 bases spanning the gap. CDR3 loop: CASSLSVPDTQYF. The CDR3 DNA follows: TGTGCCAGCAGCCTTTCCGTCCCAGATACGCAGTATTTT. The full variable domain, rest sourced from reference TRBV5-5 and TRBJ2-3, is DAGVTQSPTHLIKTRGQQVTLRCSPISGHKSVSWYQQVLGQGPQFIFQYYEKEERGRGNFPDRFSARQFPNYSSELNVNALLLGDSALYLCASSLSVPDTQYFGPGTRLTVL.

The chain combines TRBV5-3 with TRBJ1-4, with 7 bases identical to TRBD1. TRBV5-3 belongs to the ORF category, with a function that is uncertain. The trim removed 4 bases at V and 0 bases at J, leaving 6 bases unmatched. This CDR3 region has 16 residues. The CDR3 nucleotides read TGTGCCAGAAGCCCAGGGACAGCTACAACTAATGAAAAACTGTTTTTT. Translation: CARSPGTATTNEKLFF.

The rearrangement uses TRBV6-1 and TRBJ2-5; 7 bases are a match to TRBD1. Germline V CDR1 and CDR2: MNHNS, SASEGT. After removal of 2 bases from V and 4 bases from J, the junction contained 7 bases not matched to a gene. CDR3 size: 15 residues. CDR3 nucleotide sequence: TGTGCCAGCAGTGAAACCCCGACAGGGAGAGAGACCCAGTACTTC. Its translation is CASSETPTGRETQYF.

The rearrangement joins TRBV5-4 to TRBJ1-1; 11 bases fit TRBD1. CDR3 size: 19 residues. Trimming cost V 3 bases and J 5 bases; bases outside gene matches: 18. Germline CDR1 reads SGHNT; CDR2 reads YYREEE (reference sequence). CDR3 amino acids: CASSSGGRGTGGIGTEAFF. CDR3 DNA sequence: TGTGCCAGCAGCTCAGGCGGTCGGGGGACAGGGGGTATCGGGACTGAAGCTTTCTTT.

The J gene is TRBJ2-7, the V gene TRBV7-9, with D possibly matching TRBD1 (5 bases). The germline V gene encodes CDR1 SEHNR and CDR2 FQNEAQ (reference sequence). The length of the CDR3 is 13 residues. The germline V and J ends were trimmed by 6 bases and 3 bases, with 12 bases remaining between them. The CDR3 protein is CASSRQGLYEQYF. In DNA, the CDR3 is TGTGCCAGCAGTAGGCAGGGTCTCTACGAGCAGTACTTC.

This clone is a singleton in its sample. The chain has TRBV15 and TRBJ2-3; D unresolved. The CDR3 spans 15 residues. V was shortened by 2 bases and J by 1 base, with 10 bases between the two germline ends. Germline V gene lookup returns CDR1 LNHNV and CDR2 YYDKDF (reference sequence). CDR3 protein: CATSRTTARTDTQYF. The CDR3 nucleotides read TGTGCCACCAGCAGAACCACAGCCCGCACAGATACGCAGTATTTT. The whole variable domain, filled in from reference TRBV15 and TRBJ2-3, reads DAMVIQNPRYQVTQFGKPVTLSCSQTLNHNVMYWYQQKSSQAPKLLFHYYDKDFNNEADTPDNFQSRRPNTSFCFLDIRSPGLGDTAMYLCATSRTTARTDTQYFGPGTRLTVL.

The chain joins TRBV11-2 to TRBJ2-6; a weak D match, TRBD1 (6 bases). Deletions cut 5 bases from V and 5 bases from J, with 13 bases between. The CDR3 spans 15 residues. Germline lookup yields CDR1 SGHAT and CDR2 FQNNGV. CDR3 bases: TGTGCCAGCAGCCCAGGGGCGGTGAGGGCCAACGTCCTGACTTTC. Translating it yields CASSPGAVRANVLTF.